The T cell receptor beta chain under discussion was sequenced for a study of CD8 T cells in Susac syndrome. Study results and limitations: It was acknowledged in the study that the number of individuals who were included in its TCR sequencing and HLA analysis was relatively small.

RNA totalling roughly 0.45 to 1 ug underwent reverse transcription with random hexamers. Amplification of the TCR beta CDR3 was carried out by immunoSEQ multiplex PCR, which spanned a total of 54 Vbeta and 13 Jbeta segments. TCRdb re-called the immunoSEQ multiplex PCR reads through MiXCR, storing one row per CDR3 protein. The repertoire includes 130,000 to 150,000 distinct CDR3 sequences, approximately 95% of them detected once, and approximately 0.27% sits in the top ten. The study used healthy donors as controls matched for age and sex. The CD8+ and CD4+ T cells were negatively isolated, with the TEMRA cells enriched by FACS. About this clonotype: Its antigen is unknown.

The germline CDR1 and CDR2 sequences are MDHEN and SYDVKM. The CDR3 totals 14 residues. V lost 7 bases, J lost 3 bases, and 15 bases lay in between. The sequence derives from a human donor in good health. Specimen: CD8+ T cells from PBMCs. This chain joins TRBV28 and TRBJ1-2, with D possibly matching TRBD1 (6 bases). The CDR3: CASNFQGSDYGYTF. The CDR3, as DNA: TGTGCCAGCAATTTCCAGGGGAGCGACTATGGCTACACCTTC.